The clone carrying this TCR beta chain is a singleton in its sample. Its antigen is still unknown. This sample is drawn from a study of Ad26.COV2.S vaccination and SARS-CoV-2 variants. Study background: By the intramuscular route, Ad26.COV2.S was given once, or twice 56 days apart. Study-wide results and limits: After vaccination, substantial breadth of spike-specific CD8+ and CD4+ responses was reported.

Sequencing was performed with immunoSEQ multiplex PCR; in TCRdb, only in-frame clones are kept and a portion is missing. This table holds 200,000 to 300,000 clones, roughly 90% found once. This CDR3 spans 12 amino acids. As for treatment: around 19 received Ad26.COV2.S at low or high dose, single or two shots; 5 received placebo; per-sample allocation not given. Sample collection was performed on day 63 after the first vaccine or placebo injection. As its vector, the vaccine had Ad26, which expressed Wuhan-strain SARS-CoV-2 spike. Specimen: peripheral blood, collected in a trial of Ad26.COV2.S vaccine versus placebo. The chain employs TRBV12-1 and TRBJ2-2; the table's TRBD1 call for D was not verified on the DNA. TRBV12-1 is a known pseudogene. The origin of this receptor is a person between 18 and 65 years old who received the Ad26.COV2.S COVID-19 vaccine or a placebo. DNA of the CDR3: TGTGCCAGCAGATCTCAGGGCGGAGAGCTGTTTTTT. It is translated as CASRSQGGELFF.